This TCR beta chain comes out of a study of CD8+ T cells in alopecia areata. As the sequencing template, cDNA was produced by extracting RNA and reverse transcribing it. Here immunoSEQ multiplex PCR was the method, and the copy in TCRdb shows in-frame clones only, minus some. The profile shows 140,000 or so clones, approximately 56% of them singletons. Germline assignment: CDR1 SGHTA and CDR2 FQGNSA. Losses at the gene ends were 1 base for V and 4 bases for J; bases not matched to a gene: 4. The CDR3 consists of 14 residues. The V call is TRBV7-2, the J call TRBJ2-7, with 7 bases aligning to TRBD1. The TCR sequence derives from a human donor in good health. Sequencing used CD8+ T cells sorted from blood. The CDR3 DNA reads TGTGCCAGCAGCTTAGGACAGGGAGTGTACGAGCAGTACTTC. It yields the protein CASSLGQGVYEQYF.